This T cell receptor beta chain was observed in a study of human T cells and chemical hapten exposure. Study background: Minor volume differences among pooled libraries chiefly drove per-sample TCR yield variation.

As to this clonotype: As yet, its antigen is unknown.

Authors' analysis steps: Samples ranged from roughly 20,000 to 750,000 TCRs, with a median of approximately 90,000. One entry per CDR3 protein, called by TCRdb with MiXCR from the RACE reads. TCRdb's processing, not the authors', yielded these V and J calls. The sample has 85,000 to 100,000 distinct CDR3 sequences; approximately 10% are singletons. The time point: patch test 2, 6 weeks after DPC sensitization. The sample's treatment: therapeutic diphenylcyclopropenone sensitization with weekly scalp DPC. The CDR3 runs 14 residues. Germline loops: CDR1 MNHEY, CDR2 SVGEGT. V lost 10 bases and J lost 3; bases outside the gene matches: 8. Overall study findings and caveats: Against controls, expanded TCRs gave rise to significantly more large CDR3 similarity clusters. The number of TCRs above 1 in 1000 frequency did not change after DPC sensitization.

The clonotype comes from a man between 40 and 49 years old with alopecia areata. Some clones in this sample may be carry-over from other donors' samples. The V gene is TRBV6-2 or TRBV6-3, the J gene TRBJ2-2, with 7 bases that match TRBD1. This specimen consisted of whole blood, obtained in connection with sensitization to the hapten diphenylcyclopropenone (DPC). CDR3 protein: CATNEQGYTGELFF. DNA of the CDR3: TGTGCCACCAACGAACAGGGGTACACCGGGGAGCTGTTTTTT.